These T cell receptor beta chains were read from a single sample in a study of T cells in Graves' hyperthyroidism and ophthalmopathy. TCRdb re-analysed the multiplex PCR reads in MiXCR, keeping a single row per CDR3 protein. The sample has more than 450,000 distinct CDR3 sequences, less than 20% seen once; the top ten hold approximately 50%. Sequencing was carried out using blood. The source of these receptors is a man aged 35 to 55 with Graves' ophthalmopathy. CDR3s include the opening cysteine and the closing phenylalanine or tryptophan. D genes are given only for firm matches. Where a row states a size, it is once, few, many or the class of an expanded clone; other rows omit it.

size	V	D	J	CDR3	DNA
many	TRBV28	TRBD1	TRBJ2-3	CASSIAGQGADTQYF	TGTGCCAGCAGCATTGCGGGACAGGGAGCAGATACGCAGTATTTT
few	TRBV12-3/TRBV12-4	NA	TRBJ1-2	CATLSREGYTF	TGTGCCACCTTATCTAGGGAAGGCTACACCTTC
NA	TRBV6-1	NA	TRBJ1-3	CASTIDSSGNTIYF	TGTGCCAGCACCATAGATAGCTCTGGAAACACCATATATTTT
NA	TRBV24-1	NA	TRBJ2-3	CATSPSRGLNTDTQYF	TGTGCCACGAGTCCATCGAGGGGCCTGAACACAGATACGCAGTATTTT
few	TRBV27	NA	TRBJ2-3	CASSLRRRLGTDTQYF	TGTGCCAGCAGTTTACGGCGACGGTTGGGCACAGATACGCAGTATTTT
NA	TRBV7-8	NA	TRBJ1-5	CASSRGTAYSNQPQHF	TGTGCCAGCAGCCGGGGGACCGCCTATAGCAATCAGCCCCAGCATTTT
NA	TRBV30	NA	TRBJ2-2	CAWSLHGTGTGELLF	TGTGCCTGGAGCCTACACGGCACGGGCACCGGGGAGCTGCTTTTT
few	TRBV5-5	TRBD1	TRBJ2-4	CASSLEGQLNIQYF	TGTGCCAGCAGCTTGGAGGGACAGTTAAACATTCAGTACTTC
NA	TRBV20-1	TRBD2	TRBJ2-7	CSATPGRGGLSEQYF	TGCAGTGCTACCCCCGGGCGGGGGGGCCTCTCCGAGCAGTACTTC
NA	TRBV11-2	TRBD1	TRBJ1-1	CASSMGQVGGNTEAFF	TGTGCCAGCAGCATGGGACAGGTGGGGGGGAACACTGAAGCTTTCTTT
few	TRBV2	NA	TRBJ1-5	CASKAAGGSQPQHF	TGTGCCAGCAAAGCGGCCGGGGGAAGTCAGCCCCAGCATTTT
few	TRBV14	NA	TRBJ2-3	CASSQGARNTDTQYF	TGTGCCAGCAGCCAAGGGGCTAGGAACACAGATACGCAGTATTTT
many	TRBV2	NA	TRBJ2-3	CASGLADTQYF	TGTGCCAGCGGCCTCGCAGATACGCAGTATTTT
few	TRBV5-1	NA	TRBJ2-7	CASSPGTGHEQYF	TGCGCCAGCAGCCCCGGTACAGGGCACGAGCAGTACTTC
NA	TRBV7-2	NA	TRBJ2-1	CASSFMYNEQSF	TGTGCCAGCAGCTTCATGTACAATGAGCAGTCCTTC
NA	TRBV4-2	TRBD2	TRBJ2-1	CASSQVAGGRDEQFF	TGTGCCAGCAGCCAAGTAGCGGGAGGGCGCGATGAGCAGTTCTTC
NA	TRBV3-1	NA	TRBJ2-7	CASSSRLGDEQYF	TGTGCCAGCAGTTCAAGACTAGGCGACGAGCAGTACTTC
few	TRBV7-2	TRBD2	TRBJ2-7	CASSLSLAGAWEQYF	TGTGCCAGCAGCTTATCACTAGCGGGGGCCTGGGAGCAGTACTTC
few	TRBV6-1	TRBD2	TRBJ2-3	CASNRASSGGTDTQYF	TGTGCCAGCAACCGCGCCTCTAGCGGGGGCACAGATACGCAGTATTTT
many	TRBV7-3	TRBD2	TRBJ2-1	CASSLFALAGGHNEQFF	TGTGCCAGCAGCTTATTTGCCCTAGCGGGGGGCCACAATGAGCAGTTCTTC
NA	TRBV10-3	NA	TRBJ2-7	CAISESVGYEQYF	TGTGCCATCAGTGAGTCGGTAGGGTACGAGCAGTACTTC
many	TRBV20-1	TRBD2	TRBJ2-1	CSARDLSLAGAFYNEQFF	TGCAGTGCTAGAGATCTGTCGTTAGCGGGGGCCTTCTACAATGAGCAGTTCTTC
many	TRBV28	NA	TRBJ2-5	CASSSRVKGTQYF	TGTGCCAGCAGTTCTCGCGTCAAAGGGACCCAGTACTTC
many	TRBV28	NA	TRBJ2-7	CASTTGHSEQYF	TGTGCCAGCACAACGGGACATTCGGAGCAGTACTTC
many	TRBV5-1	NA	TRBJ1-2	CASRPVLPLNYGYTF	TGCGCCAGCAGACCTGTCCTACCGCTAAACTATGGCTACACCTTC
few	TRBV10-3	NA	TRBJ2-1	CAIEGGAGSEQFF	TGTGCCATCGAGGGGGGAGCAGGGAGTGAGCAGTTCTTC
NA	TRBV6-2/TRBV6-3	TRBD2	TRBJ2-2	CASSYGLAATGELFF	TGTGCCAGCAGTTACGGGCTAGCGGCCACCGGGGAGCTGTTTTTT
NA	TRBV30	NA	TRBJ2-2	CAWSGRWGDPNTGELFF	TGTGCCTGGTCAGGCAGATGGGGAGATCCGAACACCGGGGAGCTGTTTTTT
many	TRBV3-1	NA	TRBJ1-1	CASSHGLTVQRTEAFF	TGTGCCAGCAGCCACGGCTTGACAGTACAAAGGACTGAAGCTTTCTTT
many	TRBV7-9	TRBD2	TRBJ2-2	CASSKTSGVANTGELFF	TGTGCCAGCAGCAAGACTAGCGGGGTCGCGAACACCGGGGAGCTGTTTTTT
NA	TRBV6-2/TRBV6-3	NA	TRBJ2-2	CASSQDPDPTYTGELFF	TGTGCCAGCAGTCAAGATCCGGACCCAACCTACACCGGGGAGCTGTTTTTT
NA	TRBV12-3/TRBV12-4	TRBD2	TRBJ2-7	CASRGGGLDEQYF	TGTGCCAGCAGGGGCGGGGGGCTAGACGAGCAGTACTTC
NA	TRBV10-3	NA	TRBJ1-5	CAISVWGSDQPQHF	TGTGCCATCAGTGTTTGGGGGTCGGATCAGCCCCAGCATTTT
many	TRBV10-3	TRBD1	TRBJ1-1	CATGTGGNTEAFF	TGTGCCACAGGGACAGGGGGCAACACTGAAGCTTTCTTT
NA	TRBV27	TRBD1	TRBJ1-2	CASSFRQGAGYTF	TGTGCCAGCAGTTTCCGACAGGGGGCTGGCTACACCTTC
NA	TRBV18	NA	TRBJ2-6	CASSPRQSAGANVLTF	TGTGCCAGCTCACCACGCCAATCGGCAGGGGCCAACGTCCTGACTTTC
many	TRBV12-3/TRBV12-4	NA	TRBJ2-7	CASSATQGREQYF	TGTGCCAGCAGTGCTACGCAGGGCCGCGAGCAGTACTTC
NA	TRBV30	TRBD2	TRBJ2-1	CAWRRDPYRGRGSYNEQFF	TGTGCCTGGAGAAGGGACCCCTATCGCGGGAGAGGATCCTACAATGAGCAGTTCTTC
many	TRBV27	NA	TRBJ1-5	CASSLLGRDRPQHF	TGTGCCAGCAGTTTATTAGGCCGAGATCGGCCCCAGCATTTT
few	TRBV5-1	TRBD2	TRBJ2-3	CASSPLSLAGGTFTDTQYF	TGCGCCAGCAGCCCCTTGTCGCTAGCGGGGGGAACCTTCACAGATACGCAGTATTTT
NA	TRBV9	NA	TRBJ1-3	CASSSVGVRGNTIYF	TGTGCCAGCAGCTCAGTCGGGGTTCGTGGAAACACCATATATTTT
many	TRBV6-1	NA	TRBJ1-2	CASTTMGEGFSGYTF	TGTGCCAGCACCACGATGGGTGAGGGATTTAGTGGCTACACCTTC
few	TRBV5-8	NA	TRBJ2-3	CASSLEFDPDTQYF	TGTGCCAGCAGCTTGGAATTTGACCCAGATACGCAGTATTTT
many	TRBV2	NA	TRBJ1-4	CATPRGRDNEKLFF	TGTGCCACCCCCCGGGGGCGCGATAATGAAAAACTGTTTTTT
few	TRBV10-3	TRBD2	TRBJ2-2	CAISPGLAGGVNTGELFF	TGTGCCATCAGTCCGGGACTAGCGGGGGGGGTGAACACCGGGGAGCTGTTTTTT
few	TRBV28	NA	TRBJ2-2	CASSNSGFYTGELFF	TGTGCCAGCAGTAACTCCGGGTTTTACACCGGGGAGCTGTTTTTT
few	TRBV5-1	TRBD1	TRBJ2-2	CASSLGTGSLNTGELFF	TGCGCCAGCAGCTTGGGGACAGGGTCCCTCAACACCGGGGAGCTGTTTTTT
NA	TRBV6-5	TRBD2	TRBJ2-5	CASSYKREAQETQYF	TGTGCCAGCAGTTACAAGCGGGAGGCACAAGAGACCCAGTACTTC
few	TRBV6-2/TRBV6-3	NA	TRBJ2-3	CASSPGTLTDTQYF	TGTGCCAGCAGCCCCGGGACTCTCACAGATACGCAGTATTTT